The TCR beta chain under discussion was sequenced for a study of blood T cells in healthy people across ages. Study overall: T cells yielded about one barcoded beta molecule per two cells through template switching. Overall study findings and caveats: The unknown donor CMV status may have confounded expanded clonotype changes.

The CDR3 is made up of 13 amino acids. From germline, CDR1 is DFQATT and CDR2 SNEGSKA (reference sequence). The V and J ends lost 3 bases and 4 bases, in that order; junction bases with no gene match: 5. Primers used in a second PCR of about 7 to 12 cycles were a sample-barcoded 5' primer and a J-beta primer mix. One entry per CDR3 protein results from TCRdb running MiXCR on the 5' RACE reads. This sample has some 780,000 distinct CDR3 sequences; around 50% occur once, and the top ten carry 25% to 30%. Per-sample yields of isolated PBMCs were at least 6.5 million. Per individual sample, total RNA of at least 5 micrograms was extracted. This clonotype is a singleton in its sample. Antigen: not known.

Material for sequencing was blood. This clonotype was obtained from a man in his forties in good health. The chain employs TRBV20-1 and TRBJ2-7; 8 bases agree with TRBD2. The CDR3 protein is CSASVAGWYEQYF. CDR3 in DNA: TGCAGTGCTAGCGTAGCGGGATGGTACGAGCAGTACTTC.